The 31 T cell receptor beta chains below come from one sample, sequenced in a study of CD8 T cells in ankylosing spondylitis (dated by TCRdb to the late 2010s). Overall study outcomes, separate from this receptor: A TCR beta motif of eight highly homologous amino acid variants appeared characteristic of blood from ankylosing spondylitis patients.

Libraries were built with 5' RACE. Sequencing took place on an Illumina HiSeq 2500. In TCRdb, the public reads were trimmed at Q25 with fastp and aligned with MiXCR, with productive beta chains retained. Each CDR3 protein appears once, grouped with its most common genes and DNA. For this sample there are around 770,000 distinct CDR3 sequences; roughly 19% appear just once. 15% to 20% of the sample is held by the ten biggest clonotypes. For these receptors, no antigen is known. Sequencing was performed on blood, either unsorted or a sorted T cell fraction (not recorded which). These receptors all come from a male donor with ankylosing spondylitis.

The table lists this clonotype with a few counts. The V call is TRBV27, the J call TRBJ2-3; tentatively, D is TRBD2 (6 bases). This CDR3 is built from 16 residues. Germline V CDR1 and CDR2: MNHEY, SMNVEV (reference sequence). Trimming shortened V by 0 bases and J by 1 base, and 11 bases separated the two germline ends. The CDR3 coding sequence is TGTGCCAGCAGTTTATCCTGGGGCGGGGGCACAGATACGCAGTATTTT. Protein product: CASSLSWGGGTDTQYF.

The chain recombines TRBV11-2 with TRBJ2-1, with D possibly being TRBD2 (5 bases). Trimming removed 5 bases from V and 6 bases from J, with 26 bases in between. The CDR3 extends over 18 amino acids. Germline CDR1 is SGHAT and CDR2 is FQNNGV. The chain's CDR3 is CASSRGALRIISVNEQFF. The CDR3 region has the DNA TGTGCCAGCAGCCGGGGAGCTTTGCGCATTATATCCGTCAATGAGCAGTTCTTC.

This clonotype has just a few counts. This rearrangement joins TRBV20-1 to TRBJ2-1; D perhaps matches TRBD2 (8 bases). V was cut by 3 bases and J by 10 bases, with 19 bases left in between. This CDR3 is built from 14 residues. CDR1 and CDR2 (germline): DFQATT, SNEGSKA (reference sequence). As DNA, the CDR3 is TGCAGTGCTAGTCGGGGGGGACAGTGGGGAGAGCAGTTCTTC. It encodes CSASRGGQWGEQFF.

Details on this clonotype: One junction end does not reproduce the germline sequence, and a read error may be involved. The CDR3 DNA reads TGTGCCAGTAGTCTAGAGGGGAAGAACACTGAAGCTTTCTTT. This sequence encodes CASSLEGKNTEAFF. The rearrangement uses TRBV19 and TRBJ1-1, with D perhaps TRBD1 (5 bases). Germline CDR1 LNHDA, CDR2 SQIVND (reference sequence). The CDR3 is 14 amino acids.

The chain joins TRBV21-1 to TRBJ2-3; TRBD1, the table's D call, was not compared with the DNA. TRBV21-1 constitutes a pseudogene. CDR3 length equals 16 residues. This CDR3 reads CASSKTRTRGSDTQYF. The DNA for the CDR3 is TGTGCCAGCAGCAAAACGCGCACCCGGGGCTCAGATACGCAGTATTTT.

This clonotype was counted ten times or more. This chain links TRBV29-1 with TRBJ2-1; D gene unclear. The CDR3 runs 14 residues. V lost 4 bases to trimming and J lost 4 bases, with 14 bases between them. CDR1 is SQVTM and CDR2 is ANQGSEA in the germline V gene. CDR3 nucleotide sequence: TGCAGCGTTGTCTGGGTGGCGGCATACAATGAGCAGTTCTTC. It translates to CSVVWVAAYNEQFF.

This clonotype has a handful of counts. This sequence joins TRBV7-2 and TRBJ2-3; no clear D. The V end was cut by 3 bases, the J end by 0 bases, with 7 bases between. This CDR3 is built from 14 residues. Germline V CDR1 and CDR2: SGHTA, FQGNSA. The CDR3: CASSFRPSTDTQYF. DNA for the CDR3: TGTGCCAGCAGCTTTCGTCCTAGCACAGATACGCAGTATTTT.

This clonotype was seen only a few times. CDR3 amino acids: CASSLGMNYGYTF. CDR3 coding DNA: TGTGCCAGCAGCTTAGGGATGAACTATGGCTACACCTTC. J is TRBJ1-2 and V is TRBV7-2, with unresolved D. V was cut by 1 base and J by 2 bases, with 5 bases left in between. The CDR3 consists of 13 residues. The germline gives CDR1 SGHTA, CDR2 FQGNSA. Full variable domain (remainder filled in from reference TRBV7-2 and TRBJ1-2): GAGVSQSPSNKVTEKGKDVELRCDPISGHTALYWYRQSLGQGLEFLIYFQGNSAPDKSGLPSDRFSAERTGGSVSTLTIQRTQQEDSAVYLCASSLGMNYGYTFGSGTRLTVV.

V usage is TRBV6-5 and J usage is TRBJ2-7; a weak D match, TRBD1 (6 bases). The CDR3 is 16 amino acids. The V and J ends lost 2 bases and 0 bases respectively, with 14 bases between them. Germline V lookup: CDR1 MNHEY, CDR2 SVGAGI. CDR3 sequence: CASSYGAGVNSYEQYF. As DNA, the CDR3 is TGTGCCAGCAGTTACGGGGCAGGGGTTAACTCCTACGAGCAGTACTTC.

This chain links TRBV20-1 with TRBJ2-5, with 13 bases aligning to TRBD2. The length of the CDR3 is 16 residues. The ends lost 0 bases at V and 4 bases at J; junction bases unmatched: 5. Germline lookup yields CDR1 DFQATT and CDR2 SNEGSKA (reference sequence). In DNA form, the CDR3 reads TGCAGTGCTAGAGACAGGACTAGCGGGGGTCGAGAGACCCAGTACTTC. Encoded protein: CSARDRTSGGRETQYF.

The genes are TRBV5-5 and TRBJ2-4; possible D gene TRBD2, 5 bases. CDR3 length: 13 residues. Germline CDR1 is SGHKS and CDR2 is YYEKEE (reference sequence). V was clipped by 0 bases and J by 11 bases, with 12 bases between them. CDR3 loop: CASSLGPGIFQYF. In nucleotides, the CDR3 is TGTGCCAGCAGCTTGGGCCCCGGGATATTTCAGTACTTC.

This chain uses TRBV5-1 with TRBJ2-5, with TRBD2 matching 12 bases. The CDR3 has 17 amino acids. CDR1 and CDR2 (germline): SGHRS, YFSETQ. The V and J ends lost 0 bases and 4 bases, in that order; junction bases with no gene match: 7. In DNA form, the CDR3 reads TGCGCCAGCAGCTTGGTGCCTAGCGGGGGGGCCTCAGAGACCCAGTACTTC. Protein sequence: CASSLVPSGGASETQYF.

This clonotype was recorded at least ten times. For the CDR3, the DNA is TGCAGTGCTAGAACGGCTAGCGGGAGGGGAAGCACCGGGGAGCTGTTTTTT. Amino acids: CSARTASGRGSTGELFF. V is TRBV20-1 and J is TRBJ2-2; 12 bases fit TRBD2. Germline V gene data show CDR1 as DFQATT and CDR2 as SNEGSKA (reference sequence). Losses at the gene ends were 2 bases for V and 4 bases for J; bases not matched to a gene: 8. The length of the CDR3 is 17 residues.

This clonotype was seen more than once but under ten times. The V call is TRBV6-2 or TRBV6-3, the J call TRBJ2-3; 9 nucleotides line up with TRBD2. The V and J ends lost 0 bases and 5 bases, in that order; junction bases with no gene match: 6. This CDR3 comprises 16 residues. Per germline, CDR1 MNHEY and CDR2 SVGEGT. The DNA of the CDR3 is TGTGCCAGCAGTTACTCGCGGGAGGGTCCGGGAGATACGCAGTATTTT. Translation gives CASSYSREGPGDTQYF.

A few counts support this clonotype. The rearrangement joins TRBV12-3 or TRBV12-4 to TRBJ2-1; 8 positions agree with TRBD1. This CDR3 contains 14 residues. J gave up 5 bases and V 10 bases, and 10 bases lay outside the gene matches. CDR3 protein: CATAGTGGHNEQFF. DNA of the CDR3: TGTGCCACAGCGGGCACAGGGGGTCACAATGAGCAGTTCTTC.

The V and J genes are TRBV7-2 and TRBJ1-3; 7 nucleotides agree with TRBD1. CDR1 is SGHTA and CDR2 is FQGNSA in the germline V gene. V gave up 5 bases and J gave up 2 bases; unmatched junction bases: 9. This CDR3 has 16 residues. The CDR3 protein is CASSLQGGLAGNTIYF. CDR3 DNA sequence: TGTGCCAGCAGCCTCCAGGGGGGTCTCGCTGGAAACACCATATATTTT.

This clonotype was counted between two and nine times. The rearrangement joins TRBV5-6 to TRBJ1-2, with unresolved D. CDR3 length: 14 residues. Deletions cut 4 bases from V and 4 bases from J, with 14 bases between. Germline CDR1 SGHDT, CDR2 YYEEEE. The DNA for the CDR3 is TGTGCCAGCAGCACCGCCCCGGAGGGCTATGGCTACACCTTC. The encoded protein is CASSTAPEGYGYTF.

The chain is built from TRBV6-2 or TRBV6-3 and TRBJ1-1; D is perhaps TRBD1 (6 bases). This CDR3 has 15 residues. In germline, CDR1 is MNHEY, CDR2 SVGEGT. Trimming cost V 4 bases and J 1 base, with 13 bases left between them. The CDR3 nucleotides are TGTGCCAGCAGTTCAATCAGGGGAGGGAACACTGAAGCTTTCTTT. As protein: CASSSIRGGNTEAFF.

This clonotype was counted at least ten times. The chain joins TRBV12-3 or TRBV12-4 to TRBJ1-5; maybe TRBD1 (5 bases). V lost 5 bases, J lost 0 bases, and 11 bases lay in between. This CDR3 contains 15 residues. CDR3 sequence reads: CASSPLGGSNQPQHF. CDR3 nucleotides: TGTGCCAGCAGTCCCCTGGGGGGTAGCAATCAGCCCCAGCATTTT.

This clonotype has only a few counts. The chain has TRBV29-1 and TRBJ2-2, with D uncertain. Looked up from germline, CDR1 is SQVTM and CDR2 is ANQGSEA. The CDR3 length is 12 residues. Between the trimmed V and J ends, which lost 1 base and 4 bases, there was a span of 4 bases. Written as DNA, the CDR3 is TGCAGCGTTGAAGGAATCACCGGGGAGCTGTTTTTT. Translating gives CSVEGITGELFF.

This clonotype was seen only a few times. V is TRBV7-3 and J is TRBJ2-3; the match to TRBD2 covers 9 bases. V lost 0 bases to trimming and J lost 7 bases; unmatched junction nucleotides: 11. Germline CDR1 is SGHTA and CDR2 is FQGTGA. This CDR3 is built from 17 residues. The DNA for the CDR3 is TGTGCCAGCAGCTTAACTAGCGGCGGGAGGGCAAGGCATACGCAGTATTTT. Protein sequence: CASSLTSGGRARHTQYF.

The CDR3 loop reads CSVEDYDRGETQYF. Written as DNA, the CDR3 is TGCAGCGTTGAAGATTATGACAGGGGAGAGACCCAGTACTTC. The chain uses TRBV29-1 and TRBJ2-5; 8 bases are shared with TRBD1. The CDR3 extends over 14 amino acids. Germline V lookup: CDR1 SQVTM, CDR2 ANQGSEA. V lost 0 bases and J lost 4; bases outside the gene matches: 4.

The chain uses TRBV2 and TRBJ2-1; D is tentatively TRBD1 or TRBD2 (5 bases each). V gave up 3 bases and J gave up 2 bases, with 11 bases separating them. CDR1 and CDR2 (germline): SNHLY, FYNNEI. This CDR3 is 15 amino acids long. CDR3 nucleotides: TGTGCCAGCAGTGAGGGGGTAGCGACCTACAATGAGCAGTTCTTC. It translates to CASSEGVATYNEQFF.

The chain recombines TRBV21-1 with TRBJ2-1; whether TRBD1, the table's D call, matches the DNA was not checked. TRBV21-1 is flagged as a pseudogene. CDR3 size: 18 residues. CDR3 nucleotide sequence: TGTGCCAGCAGACGCCCGGGACAGGAGATAAACCGGACATTTGAGCAGTTCTTC. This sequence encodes CASRRPGQEINRTFEQFF.

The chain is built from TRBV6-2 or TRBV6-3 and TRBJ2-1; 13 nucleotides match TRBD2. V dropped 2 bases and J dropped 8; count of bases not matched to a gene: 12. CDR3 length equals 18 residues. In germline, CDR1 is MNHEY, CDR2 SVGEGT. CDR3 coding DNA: TGTGCCAGCAGTTACCCCTTGACTAGCGGGAGGAATAGGGATGAGCAGTTCTTC. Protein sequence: CASSYPLTSGRNRDEQFF.

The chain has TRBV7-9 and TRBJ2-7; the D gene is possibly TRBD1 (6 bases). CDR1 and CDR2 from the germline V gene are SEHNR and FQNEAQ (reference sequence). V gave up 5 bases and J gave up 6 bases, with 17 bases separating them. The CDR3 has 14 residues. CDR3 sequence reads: CASSLTTGSGEQYF. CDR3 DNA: TGTGCCAGCAGCCTAACTACAGGGTCGGGCGAGCAGTACTTC.

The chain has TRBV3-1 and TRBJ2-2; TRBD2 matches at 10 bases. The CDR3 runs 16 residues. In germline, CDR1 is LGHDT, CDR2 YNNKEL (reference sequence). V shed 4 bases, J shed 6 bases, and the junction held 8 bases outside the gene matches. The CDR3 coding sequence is TGTGCCAGCAGCCCCTTTAGCGGGAGGTCCCCCGGGGAGCTGTTTTTT. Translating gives CASSPFSGRSPGELFF.

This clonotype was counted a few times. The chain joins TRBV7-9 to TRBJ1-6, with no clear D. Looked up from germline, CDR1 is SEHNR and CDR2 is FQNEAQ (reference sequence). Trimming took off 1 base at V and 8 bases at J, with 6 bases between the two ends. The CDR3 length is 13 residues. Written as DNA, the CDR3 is TGTGCCAGCAGCTTAGATTCCCATTCACCCCTCCACTTT. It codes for CASSLDSHSPLHF.

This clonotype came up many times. The CDR3 is CSVATGTEAFF. Here the CDR3 DNA reads TGCAGCGTTGCGACAGGCACTGAAGCTTTCTTT. This chain joins TRBV29-1 and TRBJ1-1; maybe TRBD1 (6 bases). Germline loops: CDR1 SQVTM, CDR2 ANQGSEA. V was shortened by 4 bases and J by 4 bases, with 7 bases between the two germline ends. The length of the CDR3 is 11 residues. Complete variable domain (other parts from reference TRBV29-1 and TRBJ1-1): SAVISQKPSRDICQRGTSLTIQCQVDSQVTMMFWYRQQPGQSLTLIATANQGSEATYESGFVIDKFPISRPNLTFSTLTVSNMSPEDSSIYLCSVATGTEAFFGQGTRLTVV.

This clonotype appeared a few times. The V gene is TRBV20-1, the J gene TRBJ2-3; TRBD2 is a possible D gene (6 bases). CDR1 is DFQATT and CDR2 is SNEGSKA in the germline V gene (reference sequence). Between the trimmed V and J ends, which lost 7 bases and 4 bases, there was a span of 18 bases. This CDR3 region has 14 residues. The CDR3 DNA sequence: TGCAGTGTCACCCGACCGGGAGCCTCAGATACGCAGTATTTT. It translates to CSVTRPGASDTQYF.

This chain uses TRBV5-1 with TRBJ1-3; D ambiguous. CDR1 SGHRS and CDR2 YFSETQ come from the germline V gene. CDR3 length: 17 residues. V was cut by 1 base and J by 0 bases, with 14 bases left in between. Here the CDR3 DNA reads TGCGCCAGCAGCTTGCTCCGCCCGGGGAGCTCTGGAAACACCATATATTTT. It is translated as CASSLLRPGSSGNTIYF.